The T cell receptor (beta chain) described here comes from a study of untreated major depressive disorder. The sample holds a few counts of this clone. Trimming removed 6 bases from V and 3 bases from J, with 18 bases in between. CDR1 and CDR2 from the germline V gene are SNHLY and FYNNEI. This CDR3 is built from 15 residues. Profiled with immunoSEQ multiplex PCR; TCRdb holds only in-frame clones, not every one. In the table there are about 18,000 clones, approximately 81% of which are singletons. Specimen: CD4+ T cells from PBMCs. The source of this sequence is a woman aged 30 to 39 in good health. The chain employs TRBV2 and TRBJ2-7; TRBD2 is a possible D gene (5 bases). In DNA form, the CDR3 reads TGTGCCAGCAGCTCACACCGTGGGAGAGGCTACGAGCAGTACTTC. Translating it yields CASSSHRGRGYEQYF.